The next 6 T cell receptor beta chains were all read from a single sample in a study of cytomegalovirus exposure and HLA in healthy donors. PCR primers comprised 60 Vbeta and 13 Jbeta primers. TCRdb's table, derived via immunoSEQ multiplex PCR, lists solely in-frame clones and lacks some. The table has 200,000 to 250,000 clones, 70% to 85% seen once. What was sequenced was PBMCs. Source of these receptors: a woman in her thirties or forties in good health and CMV-seronegative.

The chain uses TRBV5-1 and TRBJ1-2; D is possibly TRBD1 (5 bases). V was shortened by 0 bases and J by 5 bases, with 14 bases between the two germline ends. Germline V gives CDR1 SGHRS, CDR2 YFSETQ. The length of the CDR3 is 15 residues. CDR3 in amino acids: CASSLDAAQGYGYTF. The CDR3 DNA reads as TGCGCCAGCAGCTTGGACGCGGCCCAGGGATATGGCTACACCTTC. Filled out from reference TRBV5-1 and TRBJ1-2, the complete variable domain reads KAGVTQTPRYLIKTRGQQVTLSCSPISGHRSVSWYQQTPGQGLQFLFEYFSETQRNKGNFPGRFSGRQFSNSRSEMNVSTLELGDSALYLCASSLDAAQGYGYTFGSGTRLTVV.

The chain carries TRBV29-1 and TRBJ1-2; a weak D match, TRBD1 (5 bases). Germline values: CDR1 SQVTM, CDR2 ANQGSEA. The V end lost 1 base, the J end lost 4 bases, and 10 bases lay between the germline ends. This CDR3 is 13 amino acids long. CDR3 loop: CSVEVREGYGYTF. CDR3 DNA sequence: TGCAGCGTTGAAGTCAGGGAGGGCTATGGCTACACCTTC.

The gene calls are TRBV5-6 and TRBJ2-1; 7 bases are shared with TRBD1. The germline V gene has CDR1 SGHDT and CDR2 YYEEEE. This CDR3 is 15 amino acids long. V lost 4 bases, J lost 6 bases, and 10 bases stayed unmatched. CDR3 loop: CASSPTGKGSNEQFF. CDR3 in DNA: TGTGCCAGCAGCCCGACAGGGAAAGGATCCAATGAGCAGTTCTTC.

This sequence joins TRBV19 and TRBJ2-2; 8 positions match TRBD1. The CDR3 spans 15 residues. J was trimmed by 4 bases and V by 3 bases; bases with no gene match: 4. Germline CDR1 LNHDA, CDR2 SQIVND (reference sequence). The CDR3 here is CASSMRDRSTGELFF. DNA for the CDR3: TGTGCCAGTAGTATGAGGGACAGGAGCACCGGGGAGCTGTTTTTT. Full variable domain (missing parts from reference TRBV19 and TRBJ2-2): DGGITQSPKYLFRKEGQNVTLSCEQNLNHDAMYWYRQDPGQGLRLIYYSQIVNDFQKGDIAEGYSVSREKKESFPLTVTSAQKNPTAFYLCASSMRDRSTGELFFGEGSRLTVL.

CDR3: CASGLSGIVGYTF. CDR3 sequence (DNA): TGTGCTAGTGGTTTGTCAGGGATTGTCGGCTACACCTTC. The chain has TRBV12-5 and TRBJ1-2, with D possibly TRBD1 on 5 matching bases. The V end lost 2 bases, the J end lost 8 bases, and 12 bases lay between the germline ends. Looked up from germline, CDR1 is LGHNT and CDR2 is FRNRAP. This CDR3 has 13 amino acids.

The chain employs TRBV5-1 and TRBJ1-4, with D possibly TRBD1 on 6 matching bases. Germline CDR1 reads SGHRS; CDR2 reads YFSETQ. Trimming pared 4 bases from V and 7 bases from J, leaving 14 bases between. This CDR3 is built from 14 residues. The DNA of the CDR3 is TGCGCCAGCAGCCAAATACAGGGTAGTGAAAAACTGTTTTTT. Protein product: CASSQIQGSEKLFF.